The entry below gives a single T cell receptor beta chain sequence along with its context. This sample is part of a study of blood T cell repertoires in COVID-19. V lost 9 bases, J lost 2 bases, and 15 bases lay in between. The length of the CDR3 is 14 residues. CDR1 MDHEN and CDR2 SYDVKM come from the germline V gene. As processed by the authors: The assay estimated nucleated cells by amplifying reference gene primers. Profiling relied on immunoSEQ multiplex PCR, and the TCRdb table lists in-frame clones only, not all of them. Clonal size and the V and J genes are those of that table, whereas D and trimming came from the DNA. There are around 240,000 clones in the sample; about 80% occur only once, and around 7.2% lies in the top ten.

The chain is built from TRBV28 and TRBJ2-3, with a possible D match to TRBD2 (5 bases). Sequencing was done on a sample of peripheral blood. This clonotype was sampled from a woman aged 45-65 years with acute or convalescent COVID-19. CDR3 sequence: CASRQAGHTDTQYF. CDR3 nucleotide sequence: TGTGCCAGTCGTCAGGCGGGTCACACAGATACGCAGTATTTT.